The clone carrying this T cell receptor (beta chain) came up many times. Trimming stripped 0 bases from V and 2 bases from J, with 7 bases between. The CDR3 has 14 residues. Germline lookup yields CDR1 LNHNV and CDR2 YYDKDF (reference sequence). The data derive from a study of identical twins. TCRdb independently ran MiXCR on the 5' RACE reads; one entry per CDR3 protein. The sample holds some 270,000 distinct CDR3 sequences, around 8% seen once. In addition, the sample was reused for a study of yellow fever vaccine responses in identical twins.

The chain recombines TRBV15 with TRBJ2-5; D not certain. This clonotype was obtained from a woman younger than 30 in good health. The specimen sequenced was CD8+ T cells sorted from blood. As DNA, the CDR3 is TGTGCCACCAGCAGAGATCGTCTACAAGAGACCCAGTACTTC. It specifies CATSRDRLQETQYF. The whole variable domain, filled in from reference TRBV15 and TRBJ2-5, reads DAMVIQNPRYQVTQFGKPVTLSCSQTLNHNVMYWYQQKSSQAPKLLFHYYDKDFNNEADTPDNFQSRRPNTSFCFLDIRSPGLGDTAMYLCATSRDRLQETQYFGPGTRLLVL.